The source of this TCR beta chain is a study of blood T cell repertoires in COVID-19. There are 19 residues in the CDR3. Germline-derived CDR1 and CDR2 are LGHNA and YNFKEQ. V shed 1 base and J 4 bases; nucleotides not matched to a gene: 14. A single count supports this clone. TCRdb keeps only in-frame clones here, not all; method: immunoSEQ multiplex PCR. This table has some 180,000 clones, roughly 76% appearing once. Patients from Seattle were sampled longitudinally, starting during active infection. The sample comprised peripheral blood. The rearrangement joins TRBV4-2 to TRBJ2-3; 10 nucleotides match TRBD2. This clonotype was obtained from a woman aged 80 or older with COVID-19, enrolled during active disease. The chain's CDR3 is CASSQAVLAGAGRPDTQYF. CDR3 coding DNA: TGTGCCAGCAGCCAAGCGGTGCTAGCGGGGGCGGGCCGGCCAGATACGCAGTATTTT.